This is a list of T cell receptor beta chains from one sample in a study of blood T cell repertoires in COVID-19. Data came from immunoSEQ multiplex PCR; TCRdb stores just in-frame clones and leaves some out. Of 25,000 to 30,000 clones listed, 81% were seen once; the top ten hold around 55%. The source material was peripheral blood. The source of these receptors is a man aged 45-65 years with active or convalescent COVID-19. Both conserved end residues are part of each CDR3. The D gene is left open where the match is weak. Some rows have no size entry. The others give once, few or many, or a class for an expanded clone.

TRBV5-4	-	-	TRBJ1-6	CASSSREQNSPLHF	TGTGCCAGCAGCTCGAGGGAACAAAATTCACCCCTCCACTTT
TRBV5-1	-	TRBD2	TRBJ2-3	CASSLLGSGGARSDTQYF	TGCGCCAGCAGCTTGTTAGGTAGCGGGGGGGCCAGGTCAGATACGCAGTATTTT
TRBV3-1/TRBV3-2	-	TRBD1	TRBJ1-4	CAARDSRNEKLFF	TGTGCCGCGCGGGACAGCCGAAATGAAAAACTGTTTTTT
TRBV9	-	TRBD1	TRBJ1-4	CASSPPPGQVDNEKLFF	TGTGCCAGCAGCCCACCCCCGGGACAGGTAGATAATGAAAAACTGTTTTTT
TRBV5-4	-	-	TRBJ2-3	CASSFWAGDTQYF	TGTGCCAGCAGCTTCTGGGCGGGAGATACGCAGTATTTT
TRBV28	few	TRBD2	TRBJ2-1	CASTSGTSGGAGDEQFF	TGTGCCAGCACCTCCGGGACTAGCGGGGGGGCTGGAGATGAGCAGTTCTTC
TRBV2	-	TRBD1	TRBJ1-1	CASSRDSNTEAFF	TGTGCCAGCAGCCGGGACAGCAACACTGAAGCTTTCTTT
TRBV5-4	few	TRBD2	TRBJ2-5	CASSRETSGRTQETQYF	TGTGCCAGCAGCCGAGAGACTAGCGGGAGAACCCAAGAGACCCAGTACTTC
TRBV28	-	TRBD1	TRBJ2-1	CASTRPGQGAHNEQFF	TGTGCCAGCACTAGGCCGGGACAGGGGGCCCACAATGAGCAGTTCTTC
TRBV5-4	few	-	TRBJ2-2	CASSSVPGELFF	TGTGCCAGCAGCTCGGTACCGGGGGAGCTGTTTTTT
TRBV4-2	-	TRBD1	TRBJ1-4	CASRRDGTGQEKLFF	TGTGCCAGCAGAAGAGACGGGACAGGGCAAGAAAAACTGTTTTTT
TRBV5-1	once	-	TRBJ2-5	CASSLARAEETQYF	TGCGCCAGCAGCTTGGCCCGCGCTGAAGAGACCCAGTACTTC
TRBV10-3	-	-	TRBJ2-3	CAISMLSKSTDTQYF	TGTGCCATCAGTATGCTTAGCAAATCCACAGATACGCAGTATTTT
TRBV29-1	-	-	TRBJ1-2	CSGGTFNYGYTF	TGCAGCGGAGGGACTTTTAACTATGGCTACACCTTC
TRBV3-1/TRBV3-2	few	-	TRBJ2-7	CASSQDPGAYEQYF	TGTGCCAGCAGCCAAGATCCCGGGGCCTACGAGCAGTACTTC